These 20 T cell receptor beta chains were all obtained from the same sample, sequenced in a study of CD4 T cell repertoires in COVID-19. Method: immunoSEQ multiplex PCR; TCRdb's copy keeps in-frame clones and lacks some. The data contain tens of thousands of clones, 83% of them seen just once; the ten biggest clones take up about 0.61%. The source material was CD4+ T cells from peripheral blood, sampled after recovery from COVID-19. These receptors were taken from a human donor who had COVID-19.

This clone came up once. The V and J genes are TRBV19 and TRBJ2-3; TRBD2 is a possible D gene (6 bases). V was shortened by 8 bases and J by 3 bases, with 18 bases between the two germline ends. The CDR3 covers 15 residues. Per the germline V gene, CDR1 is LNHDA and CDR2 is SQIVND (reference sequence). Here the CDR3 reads CASRTGGLLTDTQYF. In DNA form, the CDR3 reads TGTGCCAGTCGCACGGGTGGACTACTAACAGATACGCAGTATTTT.

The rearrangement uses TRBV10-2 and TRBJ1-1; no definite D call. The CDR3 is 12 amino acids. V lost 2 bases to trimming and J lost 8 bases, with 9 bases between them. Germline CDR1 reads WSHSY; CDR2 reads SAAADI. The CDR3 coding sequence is TGCGCCAGCAGTGAGATGGGTCAGGAAGCTTTCTTT. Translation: CASSEMGQEAFF.

Here the CDR3 reads CASSDRGLNEKLFF. CDR3 DNA: TGTGCCAGTAGTGACAGGGGGCTGAATGAAAAACTGTTTTTT. The chain carries TRBV19 and TRBJ1-4, with TRBD1 identical over 10 bases. V lost 5 bases, J lost 5 bases, and 2 bases stayed unmatched. Looked up from germline, CDR1 is LNHDA and CDR2 is SQIVND (reference sequence). The length of the CDR3 is 14 residues.

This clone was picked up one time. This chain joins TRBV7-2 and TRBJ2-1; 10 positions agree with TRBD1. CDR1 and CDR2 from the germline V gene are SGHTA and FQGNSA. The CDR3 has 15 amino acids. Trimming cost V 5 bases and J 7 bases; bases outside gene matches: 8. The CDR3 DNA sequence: TGTGCCAGCAGCCCAGGACAGGGGGGTACAAATGAGCAGTTCTTC. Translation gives CASSPGQGGTNEQFF.

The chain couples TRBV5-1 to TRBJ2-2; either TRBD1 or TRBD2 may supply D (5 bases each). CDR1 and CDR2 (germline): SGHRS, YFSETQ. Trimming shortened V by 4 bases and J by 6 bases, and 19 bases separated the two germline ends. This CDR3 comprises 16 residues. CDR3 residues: CASSPFSSREPGELFF. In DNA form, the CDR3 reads TGCGCCAGCAGCCCGTTCTCGTCCAGGGAGCCCGGGGAGCTGTTTTTT.

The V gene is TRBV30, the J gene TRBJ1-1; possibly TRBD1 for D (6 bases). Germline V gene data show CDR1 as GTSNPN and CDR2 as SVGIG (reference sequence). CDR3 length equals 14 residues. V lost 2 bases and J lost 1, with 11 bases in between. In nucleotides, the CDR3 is TGTGCCTGGAGTCTAGGACAGCAGAACACTGAAGCTTTCTTT. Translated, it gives CAWSLGQQNTEAFF. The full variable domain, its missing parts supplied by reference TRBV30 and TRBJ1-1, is SQTIHQWPATLVQPVGSPLSLECTVEGTSNPNLYWYRQAAGRGLQLLFYSVGIGQISSEVPQNLSASRPQDRQFILSSKKLLLSDSGFYLCAWSLGQQNTEAFFGQGTRLTVV.

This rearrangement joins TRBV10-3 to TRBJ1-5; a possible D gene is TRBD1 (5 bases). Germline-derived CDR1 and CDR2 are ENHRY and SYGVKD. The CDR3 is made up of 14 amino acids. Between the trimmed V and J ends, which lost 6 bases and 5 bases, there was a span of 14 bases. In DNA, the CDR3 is TGTGCCATCAGGGGGCAAGGATCCCATCAGCCCCAGCATTTT. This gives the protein CAIRGQGSHQPQHF.

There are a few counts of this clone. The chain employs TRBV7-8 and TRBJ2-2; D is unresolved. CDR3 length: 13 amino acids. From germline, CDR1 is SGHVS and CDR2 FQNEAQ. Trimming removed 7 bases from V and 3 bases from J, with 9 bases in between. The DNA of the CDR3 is TGTGCCAGCATCAAAGGCGACACCGGGGAGCTGTTTTTT. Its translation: CASIKGDTGELFF.

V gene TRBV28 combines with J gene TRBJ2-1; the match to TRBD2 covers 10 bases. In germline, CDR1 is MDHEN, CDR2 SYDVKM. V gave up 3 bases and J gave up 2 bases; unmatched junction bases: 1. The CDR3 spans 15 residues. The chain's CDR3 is CASSLLAGAYNEQFF. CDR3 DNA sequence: TGTGCCAGCAGTTTGCTAGCGGGAGCCTACAATGAGCAGTTCTTC.

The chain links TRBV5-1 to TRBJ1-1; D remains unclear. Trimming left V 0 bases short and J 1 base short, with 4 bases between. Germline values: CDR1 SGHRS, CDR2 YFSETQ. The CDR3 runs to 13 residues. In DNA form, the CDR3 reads TGCGCCAGCAGCTTGGGTGCGAACACTGAAGCTTTCTTT. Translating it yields CASSLGANTEAFF.

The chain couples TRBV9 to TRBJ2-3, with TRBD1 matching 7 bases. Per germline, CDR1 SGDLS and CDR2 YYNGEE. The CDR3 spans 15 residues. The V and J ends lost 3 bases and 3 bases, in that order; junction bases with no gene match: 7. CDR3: CASSGPGGGTDTQYF. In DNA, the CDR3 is TGTGCCAGCAGCGGCCCAGGGGGTGGTACAGATACGCAGTATTTT.

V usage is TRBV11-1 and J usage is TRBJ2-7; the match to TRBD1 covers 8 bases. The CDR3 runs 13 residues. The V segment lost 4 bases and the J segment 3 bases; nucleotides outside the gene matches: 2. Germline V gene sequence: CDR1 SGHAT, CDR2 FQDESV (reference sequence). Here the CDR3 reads CASSWGTGYEQYF. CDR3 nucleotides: TGTGCCAGCAGCTGGGGGACAGGCTACGAGCAGTACTTC.

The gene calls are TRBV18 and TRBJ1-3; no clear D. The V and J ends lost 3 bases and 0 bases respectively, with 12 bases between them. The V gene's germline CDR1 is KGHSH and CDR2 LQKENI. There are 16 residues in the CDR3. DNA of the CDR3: TGTGCCAGCTCACCTGACACGCGGAGCTCTGGAAACACCATATATTTT. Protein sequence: CASSPDTRSSGNTIYF.

This CDR3 reads CASSPTGIPQETQYF. The CDR3 nucleotides read TGTGCCAGCAGCCCGACAGGGATCCCCCAAGAGACCCAGTACTTC. V usage is TRBV11-2 and J usage is TRBJ2-5, with 7 nucleotides matching TRBD1. The CDR3 is made up of 15 amino acids. The junction had 7 bases not matched to a gene; V was cut back by 5 bases and J by 1 base. Per the germline V gene, CDR1 is SGHAT and CDR2 is FQNNGV.

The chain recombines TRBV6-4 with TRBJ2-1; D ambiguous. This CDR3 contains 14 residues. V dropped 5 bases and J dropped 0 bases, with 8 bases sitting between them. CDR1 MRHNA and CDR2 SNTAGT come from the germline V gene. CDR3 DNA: TGTGCCAGCAGTCCGCAGAGCTCCTACAATGAGCAGTTCTTC. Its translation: CASSPQSSYNEQFF.

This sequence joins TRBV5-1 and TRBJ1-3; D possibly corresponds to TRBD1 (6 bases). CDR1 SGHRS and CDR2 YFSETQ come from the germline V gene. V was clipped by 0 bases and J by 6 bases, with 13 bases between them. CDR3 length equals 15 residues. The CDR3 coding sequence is TGCGCCAGCAGCTTGGATGGGGGGCGGACAAACACCATATATTTT. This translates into CASSLDGGRTNTIYF.

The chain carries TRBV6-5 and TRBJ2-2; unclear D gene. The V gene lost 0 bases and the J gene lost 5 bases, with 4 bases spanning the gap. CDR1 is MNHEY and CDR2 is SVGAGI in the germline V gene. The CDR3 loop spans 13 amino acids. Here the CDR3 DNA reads TGTGCCAGCAGTTACTCTCATACCGGGGAGCTGTTTTTT. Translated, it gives CASSYSHTGELFF.

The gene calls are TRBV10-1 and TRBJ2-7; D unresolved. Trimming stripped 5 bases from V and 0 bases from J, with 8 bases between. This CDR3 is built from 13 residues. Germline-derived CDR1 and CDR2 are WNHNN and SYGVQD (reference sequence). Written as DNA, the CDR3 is TGCGCCAGCAGTCCTGGCAACTCCTACGAGCAGTACTTC. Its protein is CASSPGNSYEQYF.

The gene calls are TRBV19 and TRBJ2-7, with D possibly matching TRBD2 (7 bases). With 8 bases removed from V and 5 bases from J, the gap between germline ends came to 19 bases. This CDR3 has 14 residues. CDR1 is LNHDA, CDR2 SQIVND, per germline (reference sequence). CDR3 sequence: CASSARGGVDEQYF. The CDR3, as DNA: TGTGCCAGTTCCGCAAGGGGGGGGGTTGACGAGCAGTACTTC. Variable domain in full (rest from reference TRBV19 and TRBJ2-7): DGGITQSPKYLFRKEGQNVTLSCEQNLNHDAMYWYRQDPGQGLRLIYYSQIVNDFQKGDIAEGYSVSREKKESFPLTVTSAQKNPTAFYLCASSARGGVDEQYFGPGTRLTVT.

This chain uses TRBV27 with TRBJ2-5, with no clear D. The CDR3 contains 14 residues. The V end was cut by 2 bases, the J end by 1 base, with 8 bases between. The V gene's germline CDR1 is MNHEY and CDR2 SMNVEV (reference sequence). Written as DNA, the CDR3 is TGTGCCAGCAGTTTAATGGGCTTCCAAGAGACCCAGTACTTC. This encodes CASSLMGFQETQYF.